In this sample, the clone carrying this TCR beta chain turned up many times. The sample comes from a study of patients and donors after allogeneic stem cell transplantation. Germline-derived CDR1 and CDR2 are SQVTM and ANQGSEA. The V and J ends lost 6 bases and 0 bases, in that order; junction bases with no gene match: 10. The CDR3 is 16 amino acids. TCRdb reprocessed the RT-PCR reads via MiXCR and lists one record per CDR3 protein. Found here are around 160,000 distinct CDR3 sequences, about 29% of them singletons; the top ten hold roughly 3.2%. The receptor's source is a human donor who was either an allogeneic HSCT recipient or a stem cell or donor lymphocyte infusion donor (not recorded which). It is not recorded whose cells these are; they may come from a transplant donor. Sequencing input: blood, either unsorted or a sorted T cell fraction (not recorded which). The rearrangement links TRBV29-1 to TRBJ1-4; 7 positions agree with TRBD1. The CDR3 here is CSVAGQAGATNEKLFF. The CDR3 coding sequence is TGCAGCGTCGCCGGACAGGCGGGGGCAACTAATGAAAAACTGTTTTTT.